What follows are 16 T cell receptor beta chains derived from one specimen sequenced in a study of blood T cells in healthy people across ages (dated by TCRdb to 2014 to 2015). Library method: 5' RACE. The run used an Illumina HiSeq 2500. A second PCR of about 6 to 12 cycles was performed with a sample-barcoded 5' primer and a J-beta primer mix. The public reads were reprocessed in TCRdb via fastp at Q25 and MiXCR, keeping in-frame beta chains. Here each entry gathers all rows of one CDR3 protein and keeps the most common genes and DNA. The table for this sample lists roughly 1,500,000 distinct CDR3 sequences; approximately 38% of them were counted only once. The top ten clones comprise roughly 7.9% of the sample. The specimen was blood. Receptors were obtained from a woman under 30 in good health.

This clonotype has a count of ten or more. One junction end disagrees with the germline gene, perhaps due to a read error. The CDR3 reads CASSRLAVAYNEQFF. In nucleotides, the CDR3 is TGTGCCAGCAGTCGACTAGCGGTTGCCTACAATGAGCAGTTCTTC. The V call is TRBV4-1, the J call TRBJ2-1; 9 bases are shared with TRBD2. Germline V lookup: CDR1 MGHRA, CDR2 YSYEKL. CDR3 size: 15 residues.

The gene calls are TRBV7-2 and TRBJ2-7; unclear D gene. In germline, CDR1 is SGHTA, CDR2 FQGNSA. This CDR3 spans 16 amino acids. Trimming removed 8 bases at V and 7 bases at J, with 27 bases between. The DNA for the CDR3 is TGTGCCAGCGCTCGTGGGCTAGTCGTCTCCTACAATGAGCAGTACTTC. The encoded protein is CASARGLVVSYNEQYF.

This clonotype has a handful of counts. The chain joins TRBV7-2 to TRBJ2-1; D gene ambiguous. Trimming removed 4 bases at V and 4 bases at J, with 8 bases between. The germline gives CDR1 SGHTA, CDR2 FQGNSA. This CDR3 is built from 13 residues. The DNA of the CDR3 is TGTGCCAGCAGCTCGACTCCATACAATGAGCAGTTCTTC. Translated, it gives CASSSTPYNEQFF.

This chain connects TRBV6-1 to TRBJ1-1, with unresolved D. The CDR3 contains 12 residues. The germline gives CDR1 MNHNS, CDR2 SASEGT. Trimming stripped 7 bases from V and 5 bases from J, with 11 bases between. CDR3 bases: TGTGCCAGCATCGGCGAAAGGACTGAAGCTTTCTTT. Translating gives CASIGERTEAFF.

In this sample, this clonotype turned up a few times. The V call is TRBV28, the J call TRBJ2-7; TRBD1 matches 10 bases. There are 13 residues in the CDR3. Germline lookup yields CDR1 MDHEN and CDR2 SYDVKM. Unmatched junction bases numbered 8, after V lost 6 bases and J lost 9 bases. CDR3 coding DNA: TGTGCCAGCAGGAGACAGGGGGCCGACGGGCAGTACTTC. It specifies CASRRQGADGQYF.

This clonotype was detected a few times. The chain recombines TRBV6-5 with TRBJ2-7; D gene unclear. The ends were cut back, 5 bases at V and 2 bases at J, with 10 bases in the middle. Germline V lookup: CDR1 MNHEY, CDR2 SVGAGI. This CDR3 contains 13 residues. CDR3 residues: CASSMGSTYEQYF. The CDR3 coding sequence is TGTGCCAGCAGTATGGGCAGCACCTACGAGCAGTACTTC.

The chain employs TRBV20-1 and TRBJ1-5; 8 bases agree with TRBD1. The CDR3 loop spans 14 amino acids. Germline V gene data show CDR1 as DFQATT and CDR2 as SNEGSKA (reference sequence). Trimming cost V 6 bases and J 5 bases; bases outside gene matches: 9. CDR3 loop: CSAGQGRADQPQHF. CDR3 sequence (DNA): TGCAGTGCAGGACAGGGAAGGGCGGATCAGCCCCAGCATTTT.

The chain is built from TRBV3-1 and TRBJ2-7; weak D call: TRBD1 (7 bases). With the DNA end fitting TRBJ2-5 better, the J assignment may be wrong. The germline V gene has CDR1 LGHDT and CDR2 YNNKEL (reference sequence). The CDR3 is made up of 17 amino acids. The CDR3 DNA reads TGTGCCAGCAGCCAAGCCGCCAGGGGGGCTGGGCGTGAGACCCAGTACTTC. Its protein product is CASSQAARGAGRETQYF.

This clonotype was observed a few times. This chain joins TRBV14 and TRBJ2-1; 7 bases are shared with TRBD2. CDR3 length: 15 residues. Germline lookup yields CDR1 SGHDN and CDR2 FVKESK. Trimming removed 4 bases from V and 7 bases from J; junction bases left unmatched: 10. The CDR3 spells CASSRGSPRLNEQFF. The CDR3, as DNA: TGTGCCAGCAGCCGCGGGAGCCCCCGGTTGAATGAGCAGTTCTTC.

In the case of this clonotype: One junction end does not reproduce the germline sequence, and a read error may be involved. The chain links TRBV6-6 to TRBJ2-1; 8 positions match TRBD1. The CDR3 length is 15 residues. Germline CDR1 reads MNHNY; CDR2 reads SVGAGI (reference sequence). The CDR3 DNA is TGTGCCAGCAGTGACCCAGGGGGCTCCTACAATGGGCAGTTCTTC. It specifies CASSDPGGSYNGQFF.

The chain uses TRBV24-1 and TRBJ2-2; no clear D. V was pared by 7 bases and J by 7 bases, with 6 bases between. Germline loops: CDR1 KGHDR, CDR2 SFDVKD. The CDR3 has 11 amino acids. CDR3 region: CATRENGELFF. The CDR3 DNA sequence: TGTGCCACCAGGGAAAACGGGGAGCTGTTTTTT.

The chain recombines TRBV20-1 with TRBJ2-1; D is uncertain. With the DNA end fitting TRBJ2-7 better, the J assignment may be wrong. Germline CDR1 and CDR2: DFQATT and SNEGSKA (reference sequence). The CDR3 has 14 residues. The CDR3 reads CSAPPWGGGYEQYF. DNA for the CDR3: TGCAGTGCTCCACCCTGGGGTGGCGGTTACGAGCAGTACTTC.

The CDR3 reads CSAKRPGTNNEQFF. The CDR3, as DNA: TGCAGTGCTAAGAGGCCCGGGACAAACAATGAGCAGTTCTTC. This chain connects TRBV20-1 to TRBJ2-1; the D gene is possibly TRBD1 (6 bases). The germline CDR1 and CDR2 sequences are DFQATT and SNEGSKA (reference sequence). The CDR3 extends over 14 amino acids. Trimming removed 4 bases at V and 5 bases at J, with 15 bases between.

This clonotype came up a few times. The chain recombines TRBV24-1 with TRBJ1-1; D is unclear. Germline V lookup: CDR1 KGHDR, CDR2 SFDVKD. The CDR3 covers 12 residues. V lost 6 bases and J 4 bases, leaving 8 bases between the germline ends. CDR3 sequence: CATSMKGTEAFF. Here the CDR3 DNA reads TGTGCCACCAGTATGAAGGGCACTGAAGCTTTCTTT.

The chain employs TRBV12-3 or TRBV12-4 and TRBJ2-1, with 7 bases identical to TRBD2. CDR3 length: 15 amino acids. The J segment lost 2 bases and the V segment lost 4 bases, leaving 5 bases of the junction unmatched. The CDR3 DNA reads TGTGCCAGCAGTTACACGGGGGGTCCCTACAATGAGCAGTTCTTC. Its translation: CASSYTGGPYNEQFF.

The table lists this clonotype with a few counts. The V call is TRBV7-3, the J call TRBJ1-1; perhaps TRBD1 as D (5 bases). Germline CDR1 is SGHTA and CDR2 is FQGTGA. The CDR3 runs to 14 residues. Trimming took off 0 bases at V and 8 bases at J, with 13 bases between the two ends. The chain's CDR3 is CASSLTVTGEEAFF. DNA for the CDR3: TGTGCCAGCAGCTTAACTGTGACGGGGGAGGAAGCTTTCTTT.